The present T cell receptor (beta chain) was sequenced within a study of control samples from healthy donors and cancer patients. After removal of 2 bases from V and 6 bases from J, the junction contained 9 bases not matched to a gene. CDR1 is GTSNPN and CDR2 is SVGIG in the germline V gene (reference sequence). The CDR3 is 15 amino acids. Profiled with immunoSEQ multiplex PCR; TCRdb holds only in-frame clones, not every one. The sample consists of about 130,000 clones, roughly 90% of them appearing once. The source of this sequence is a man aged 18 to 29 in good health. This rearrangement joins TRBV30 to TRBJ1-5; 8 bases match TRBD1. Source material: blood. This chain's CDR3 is CAWSRGQGNSQPQHF. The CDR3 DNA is TGTGCCTGGAGTAGAGGACAGGGAAACAGTCAGCCCCAGCATTTT.